A selection of T cell receptor beta chains follows, all from one sample in a study of T cells in localized non-small cell lung cancer. Sequencing used immunoSEQ multiplex PCR; TCRdb keeps in-frame clones, though not all of them. This table has under 20,000 clones, about 88% appearing once. This sample comprised peripheral blood, obtained before any cancer treatment. Receptors originate from a man between 40 and 70 years old with stage I lung adenocarcinoma. Both conserved end residues are part of each CDR3. D genes are given only for firm matches. Size is stated for part of the rows, as once, few or many counts, or as a class when the clone is expanded.

j_call d_call v_call clone_size cdr3_nt cdr3_aa
TRBJ1-1 TRBD1 TRBV6-6 - TGTGCCAGCAGTGGTGGACAGGGGCACACTGAAGCTTTCTTT CASSGGQGHTEAFF
TRBJ1-5 - TRBV5-1 - TGCGCCAGCAGCTTGGGTGGGGGCAATCAGCCCCAGCATTTT CASSLGGGNQPQHF
TRBJ2-5 - TRBV27 - TGTGCCAGCAGGCCTTCCTCTTTAGAGACCCAGTACTTC CASRPSSLETQYF
TRBJ1-6 - TRBV28 - TGTGCCAGCAGTCTTCGGGCCATTAATTCACCCCTCCACTTT CASSLRAINSPLHF
TRBJ2-1 - TRBV27 - TGTGCCAGCAGTTTACCCCTATTGGACAATGAGCAGTTCTTC CASSLPLLDNEQFF
TRBJ1-5 - TRBV11-2 - TGTGCCAGCAGCTTAAACGGGGCTGGGCAGCCCCAGCATTTT CASSLNGAGQPQHF
TRBJ2-3 TRBD1 TRBV10-3 once TGTGCCATCAGCCCCAGGGGGTCCCTCACAGATACGCAGTATTTT CAISPRGSLTDTQYF
TRBJ1-3 - TRBV6-1 once TGTGCCAGCAGTGAAAATCCCGGGAGCGGAAACACCATATATTTT CASSENPGSGNTIYF
TRBJ2-2 - TRBV6-5 - TGTGCCAGCAGTTACCCCGGGGCGGTAGCCTCGGGGGAGCTGTTTTTT CASSYPGAVASGELFF
TRBJ2-1 TRBD2 TRBV19 - TGTGCCAGTAGGGGACTAGCGGTAACCTACAATGAGCAGTTCTTC CASRGLAVTYNEQFF
TRBJ2-7 TRBD2 TRBV7-9 - TGTGCCAGCAGCAGACTAGCGGTAGCCTACGAGCAGTACTTC CASSRLAVAYEQYF
TRBJ2-3 - TRBV28 - TGTGCCAGCCACACCAGCACAGATACGCAGTATTTT CASHTSTDTQYF
TRBJ2-1 - TRBV5-6 - TGTGCCAGCAGCTCCACCGGGCTGCGGAAGAATGAGCAGTTCTTC CASSSTGLRKNEQFF
TRBJ1-2 - TRBV2 few TGTGCCAGCAGCCCCAACCTGAGCGGACACTATGGCTACACCTTC CASSPNLSGHYGYTF
TRBJ2-7 TRBD2 TRBV6-5 - TGTGCCAGCAGCCCGGGACTAGCGGATAGGGCGCAGTACTTC CASSPGLADRAQYF
TRBJ2-3 - TRBV6-5 - TGTGCCAGCAGCCGAATCAGGGAGAGCACAGATACGCAGTATTTT CASSRIRESTDTQYF
TRBJ2-1 TRBD2 TRBV11-2 - TGTGCCAGCAGCTTACAAGGGGTAGCGGGGGCGTACAATGAGCAGTTCTTC CASSLQGVAGAYNEQFF
TRBJ2-7 TRBD1 TRBV15 - TGTGCCACCAGCAGAGATACAGGGGTGGGGGAGCAGTACTTC CATSRDTGVGEQYF
TRBJ1-3 - TRBV6-6 - TGTGCCAGCGGGCAAGGGGATTATGGAAACACCATATATTTT CASGQGDYGNTIYF
TRBJ1-4 - TRBV19 - TGTGCCAGTAAATGGGGAAGCGAAAAACTGTTTTTT CASKWGSEKLFF
TRBJ2-7 TRBD1 TRBV10-1 - TGCGCCAGCAGACCCGGACAGGATTCCTACGAGCAGTACTTC CASRPGQDSYEQYF
TRBJ2-7 TRBD1 TRBV2 - TGTGCCAGCAGGGCGGGACAGGGCTACGAGCAGTACTTC CASRAGQGYEQYF
TRBJ1-1 - TRBV6-1 few TGTGCCAGCAGAGAGGAGGCGAGGAACACTGAAGCTTTCTTT CASREEARNTEAFF
TRBJ2-3 - TRBV2 - TGTGCCAGCAGTCCCGGGAGCACCACAGATACGCAGTATTTT CASSPGSTTDTQYF
TRBJ1-6 - TRBV25-1 once TGTGCCAGCAGTGAATACGGGGTAGGTTCACCCCTCCACTTT CASSEYGVGSPLHF
TRBJ1-2 - TRBV6-5 - TGTGCCAGCAGTTACCTCCGGTTGGACGGGGGCTATGGCTACACCTTC CASSYLRLDGGYGYTF
TRBJ2-2 TRBD2 TRBV2 - TGTGCCAGCACCCTAACGATGAGCGGGGTTGGTACCGGGGAGCTGTTTTTT CASTLTMSGVGTGELFF